The TCR beta chain under discussion was sequenced for a study of early T cells in non-severe SARS-CoV-2 infection. This clonotype was detected ten times or more. MiXCR, applied by TCRdb to the 5' RACE reads, yields one record per CDR3 protein. The profile shows more than 25,000 distinct CDR3 sequences, around 3% of them singletons. CDR1 is MDHEN and CDR2 is SYDVKM in the germline V gene. The CDR3 spans 15 residues. After removal of 8 bases from V and 4 bases from J, the junction contained 9 bases not matched to a gene. This receptor was taken from an adult who was a healthcare worker with PCR-confirmed SARS-CoV-2 infection or an uninfected control (not recorded which). The chain links TRBV28 to TRBJ1-2; TRBD1 matches at 11 bases. The sequencing sample was made of whole blood. The CDR3 nucleotides read TGTGCCAGCGGCTTGGACAGGGGGCTGGGCTATGGCTACACCTTC. Translating gives CASGLDRGLGYGYTF.